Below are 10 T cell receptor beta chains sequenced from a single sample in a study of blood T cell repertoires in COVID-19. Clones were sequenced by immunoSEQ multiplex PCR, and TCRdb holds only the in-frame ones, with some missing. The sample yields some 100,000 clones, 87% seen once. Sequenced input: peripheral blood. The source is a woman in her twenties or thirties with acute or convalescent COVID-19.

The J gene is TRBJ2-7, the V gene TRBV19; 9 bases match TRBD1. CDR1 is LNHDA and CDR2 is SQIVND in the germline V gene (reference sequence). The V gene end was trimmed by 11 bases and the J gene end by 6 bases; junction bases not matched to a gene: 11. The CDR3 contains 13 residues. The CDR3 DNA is TGTGCCGTCCGGGACAGGGACGTCGGCGAGCAGTACTTC. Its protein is CAVRDRDVGEQYF.

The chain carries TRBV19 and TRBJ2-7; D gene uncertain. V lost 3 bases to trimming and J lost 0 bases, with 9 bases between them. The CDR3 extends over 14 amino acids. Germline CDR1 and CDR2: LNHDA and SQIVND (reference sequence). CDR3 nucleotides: TGTGCCAGTAGTATCGGGTCCTCCTCCTACGAGCAGTACTTC. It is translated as CASSIGSSSYEQYF.

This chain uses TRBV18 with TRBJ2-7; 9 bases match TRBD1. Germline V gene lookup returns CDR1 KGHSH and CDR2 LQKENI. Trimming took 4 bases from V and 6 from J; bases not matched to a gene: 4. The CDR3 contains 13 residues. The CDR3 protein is CASSLTGGPEQYF. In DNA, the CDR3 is TGTGCCAGCTCACTTACAGGGGGCCCCGAGCAGTACTTC.

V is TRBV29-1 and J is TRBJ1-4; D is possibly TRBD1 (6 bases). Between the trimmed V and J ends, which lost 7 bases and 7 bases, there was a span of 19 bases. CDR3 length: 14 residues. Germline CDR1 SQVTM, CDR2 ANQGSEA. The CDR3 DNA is TGCAGCGCCGCGGGGAGGGGGTCGGGTGAAAAACTGTTTTTT. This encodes CSAAGRGSGEKLFF. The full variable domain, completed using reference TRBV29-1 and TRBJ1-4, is SAVISQKPSRDICQRGTSLTIQCQVDSQVTMMFWYRQQPGQSLTLIATANQGSEATYESGFVIDKFPISRPNLTFSTLTVSNMSPEDSSIYLCSAAGRGSGEKLFFGSGTQLSVL.

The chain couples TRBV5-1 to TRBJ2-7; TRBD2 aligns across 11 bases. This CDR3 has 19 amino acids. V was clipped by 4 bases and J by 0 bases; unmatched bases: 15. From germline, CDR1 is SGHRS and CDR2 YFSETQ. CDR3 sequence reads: CASSMRGASGGLSSYEQYF. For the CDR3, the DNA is TGCGCCAGCAGCATGAGGGGCGCTAGCGGGGGGTTGAGCTCCTACGAGCAGTACTTC.

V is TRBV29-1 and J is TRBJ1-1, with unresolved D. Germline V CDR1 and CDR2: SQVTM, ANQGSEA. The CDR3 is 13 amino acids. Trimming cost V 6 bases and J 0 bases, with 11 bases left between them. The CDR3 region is CSVQNPMNTEAFF. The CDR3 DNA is TGCAGCGTACAGAATCCAATGAACACTGAAGCTTTCTTT.

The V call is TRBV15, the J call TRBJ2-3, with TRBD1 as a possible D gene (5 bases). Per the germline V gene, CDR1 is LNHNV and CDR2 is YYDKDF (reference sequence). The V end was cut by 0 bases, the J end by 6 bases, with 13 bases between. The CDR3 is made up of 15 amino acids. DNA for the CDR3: TGTGCCACCAGCAGAGATGGGAAGGGGCTGGATACGCAGTATTTT. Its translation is CATSRDGKGLDTQYF.

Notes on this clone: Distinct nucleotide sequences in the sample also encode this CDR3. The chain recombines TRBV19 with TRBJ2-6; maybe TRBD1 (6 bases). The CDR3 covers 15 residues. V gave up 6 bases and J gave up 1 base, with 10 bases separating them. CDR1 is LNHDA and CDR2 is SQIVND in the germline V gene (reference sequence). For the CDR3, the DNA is TGTGCCAGTAGGAGACAGGTATCTGGGGCCAACGTCCTGACTTTC. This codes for CASRRQVSGANVLTF.

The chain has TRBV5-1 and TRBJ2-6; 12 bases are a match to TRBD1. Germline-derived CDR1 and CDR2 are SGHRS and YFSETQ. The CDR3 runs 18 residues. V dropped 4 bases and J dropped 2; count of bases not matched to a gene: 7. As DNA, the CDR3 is TGCGCCAGCAGCGAGGTAGGGACAGGGGGCGCTGGGGCCAACGTCCTGACTTTC. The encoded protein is CASSEVGTGGAGANVLTF.

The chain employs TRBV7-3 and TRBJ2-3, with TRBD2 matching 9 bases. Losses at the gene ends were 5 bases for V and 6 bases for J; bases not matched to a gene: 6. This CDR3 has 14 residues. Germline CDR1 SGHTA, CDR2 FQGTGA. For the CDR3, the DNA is TGTGCCAGCAGCAAGGCGGGGGGGCCGGATACGCAGTATTTT. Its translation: CASSKAGGPDTQYF.